Presented here are 24 T cell receptor beta chains from one specimen sequenced in a study of tumor and adjacent non-tumor tissue in lung cancer. A modified ARM-PCR protocol with three rounds of nested PCR amplified TCRbeta. A single record per CDR3 protein comes from TCRdb applying MiXCR to the multiplex PCR reads. The table lists roughly 200,000 distinct CDR3 sequences, about two thirds of them singletons. This sample's RNA came from whole unsorted tissue. Sequencing was performed on lung tumor tissue. The receptors originated from a man aged 55 to 70 with non-small cell lung cancer.

Concerning this clonotype itself: This may be a read error, as it is one base from a much larger clone. This chain uses TRBV20-1 with TRBJ2-5; D is uncertain. Germline V gene lookup returns CDR1 DFQATT and CDR2 SNEGSKA (reference sequence). The CDR3 covers 14 residues. The CDR3 nucleotides read TGCAGTGCTAGAGATCTCCATGAGAGAGAGGCCCAGTACTTC. The encoded protein is CSARDLHEREAQYF.

With respect to this clonotype: One base away lies a much larger clone, so this may be a sequencing read error. The chain combines TRBV5-6 with TRBJ2-7, with no clear D. Germline loops: CDR1 SGHDT, CDR2 YYEEEE. CDR3 length: 13 residues. CDR3 loop: CASSLLDGYAQYF. The DNA of the CDR3 is TGTGCCAGCAGCCTCCTCGACGGATACGCGCAGTACTTC.

Note on this clonotype: Just one base apart from a much larger clone, this may be a read error. J is TRBJ2-5 and V is TRBV29-1; 7 bases map to TRBD2. This CDR3 has 14 residues. Germline V gene lookup returns CDR1 SQVTM and CDR2 ANQGSEA. The CDR3 protein is CNVAPGGYQETQYF. DNA of the CDR3: TGCAACGTTGCCCCGGGGGGTTACCAAGAGACCCAGTACTTC.

This clonotype was counted a few times. The junction departs from germline at one end; a sequencing error may be responsible. This chain uses TRBV10-1 with TRBJ2-7, with 12 bases identical to TRBD1. CDR1 WNHNN and CDR2 SYGVQD come from the germline V gene (reference sequence). This CDR3 is 13 amino acids long. CDR3 in amino acids: CTSRGQGAYEQYF. CDR3 DNA: TGCACCAGCAGGGGACAGGGGGCATATGAGCAGTACTTC.

In regard to this clonotype: The germline gene is not matched at one end of the junction; a read error may be the cause. The gene calls are TRBV4-1 and TRBJ2-2, with D perhaps TRBD1 or TRBD2 (5 bases each). This CDR3 contains 16 residues. In germline, CDR1 is MGHRA, CDR2 YSYEKL. CDR3 amino acids: CASSRQMGVNTWDLFF. Here the CDR3 DNA reads TGTGCCAGCAGCCGCCAGATGGGGGTTAACACCTGGGATCTGTTTTTT.

Comments on this clonotype: At one boundary the junction diverges from the germline segment, which might be a read error. V and J are TRBV11-2 and TRBJ1-4, with 9 bases fitting TRBD1. CDR1 SGHAT and CDR2 FQNNGV come from the germline V gene. The CDR3 consists of 15 residues. The CDR3 DNA reads TGTGCCAGCAGCCCACAAACGACAGGGGGTGAAAAACTGTGTTTT. It translates to CASSPQTTGGEKLCF.

Comments on this clonotype: At one end, the junction sequence differs from germline, possibly due to a read error. Here the CDR3 DNA reads TGTGCCAGCAACGCGGGACAGGGGGGGAACAATGAAGCTTTCTTT. Translated: CASNAGQGGNNEAFF. The chain links TRBV11-3 to TRBJ1-1; 11 bases agree with TRBD1. In germline, CDR1 is SGHNT, CDR2 YENEEA. The CDR3 covers 15 residues.

The chain joins TRBV28 to TRBJ2-2; perhaps TRBD1 as D (5 bases). V lost 4 bases and J lost 10, with 22 bases in between. The CDR3 covers 16 residues. Germline CDR1 is MDHEN and CDR2 is SYDVKM. CDR3 nucleotides: TGTGCCAGCAGTTACTCCGGACATACCAACGCCGTGGAGCTGTTTTTT. This codes for CASSYSGHTNAVELFF.

The chain employs TRBV12-3 or TRBV12-4 and TRBJ2-1; no definite D call. The CDR3 loop spans 15 amino acids. V was cut by 5 bases and J by 8 bases, with 19 bases left in between. This CDR3 is CASSGPALGSDEQFF. CDR3 nucleotides: TGTGCCAGCAGTGGACCGGCTCTGGGGTCGGATGAGCAGTTCTTC.

As to this clonotype: The junction and the germline gene differ at one end; a read error may be behind it. This chain uses TRBV20-1 with TRBJ2-2, with D possibly being TRBD1 (6 bases). CDR1 and CDR2 (germline): DFQATT, SNEGSKA (reference sequence). The CDR3 is 14 amino acids. The CDR3 protein is CSAPRAGATEELFF. CDR3 DNA sequence: TGCAGTGCTCCGAGGGCAGGGGCCACCGAGGAGCTGTTTTTC.

CDR3: CASSGQGREQYF. CDR3 in DNA: TGTGCCAGCAGCGGACAGGGGCGCGAGCAGTACTTC. The chain links TRBV11-1 to TRBJ2-7, with 9 bases aligning to TRBD1. This CDR3 spans 12 amino acids. The V and J ends lost 5 bases and 6 bases, in that order; junction bases with no gene match: 2. CDR1 and CDR2 (germline): SGHAT, FQDESV (reference sequence).

As regards this clonotype: Germline and junction disagree at one end, which may indicate a read error. The CDR3 nucleotides are TGCAGTGTTAGAGGGTTTGGCGGGGTCTCAGATACGCAGTATTTT. This sequence encodes CSVRGFGGVSDTQYF. The chain carries TRBV20-1 and TRBJ2-3; D possibly corresponds to TRBD2 (6 bases). From germline, CDR1 is DFQATT and CDR2 SNEGSKA (reference sequence). The CDR3 covers 15 residues.

This clonotype was observed a handful of times. Being one base from a much bigger clone, this may be a read error. This chain joins TRBV11-3 and TRBJ2-2, with D possibly being TRBD1 (6 bases). This CDR3 has 14 residues. The V end lost 5 bases, the J end lost 5 bases, and 12 bases lay between the germline ends. Germline V gene lookup returns CDR1 SGHNT and CDR2 YENEEA. As DNA, the CDR3 is TGTGCCAGCAGCAATACAGGGCGGACCGGGGAGCTGTTTTTT. Translation gives CASSNTGRTGELFF.

Turning to this clonotype: This CDR3 is missing its conserved last phenylalanine or tryptophan, likely due to a read error. The genes are TRBV6-6 and TRBJ2-7, with TRBD1 identical over 7 bases. CDR3 length: 15 residues. Germline lookup yields CDR1 MNHNY and CDR2 SVGAGI (reference sequence). With 5 bases clipped from V and 4 bases from J, the junction kept 11 bases outside the gene matches. CDR3 nucleotides: TGTGCCAGCAGTCCCGGACAGGTCAGCTCATACGAGCAGTACCTC. Amino acid sequence: CASSPGQVSSYEQYL.

This clonotype was picked up a small number of times. The gene calls are TRBV14 and TRBJ2-2, with D unresolved. The V gene lost 4 bases and the J gene lost 3 bases, with 12 bases spanning the gap. CDR1 is SGHDN and CDR2 is FVKESK in the germline V gene. The CDR3 consists of 15 residues. The CDR3 sequence: CASSPLGLYTGELFF. The CDR3 nucleotides are TGTGCCAGCAGCCCACTCGGGCTTTACACCGGGGAGCTGTTTTTT.

This clonotype turned up a few times. The CDR3 coding sequence is TGTGCCAGCAGTTTAACACAGTACGAGCAGTACTTC. It yields the protein CASSLTQYEQYF. V gene TRBV28 combines with J gene TRBJ2-7, with no clear D. Trimming stripped 2 bases from V and 4 bases from J, with 6 bases between. Looked up from germline, CDR1 is MDHEN and CDR2 is SYDVKM. The CDR3 covers 12 residues.

The chain uses TRBV11-1 and TRBJ2-2; D is uncertain. The germline gives CDR1 SGHAT, CDR2 FQDESV (reference sequence). The CDR3 contains 14 residues. The V and J ends lost 5 bases and 1 base respectively, with 8 bases between them. The CDR3 loop reads CASSMSRNTGELFF. The CDR3 region has the DNA TGTGCCAGCAGCATGAGTCGGAACACCGGGGAGCTGTTTTTT.

On this clonotype: The junction departs from germline at one end; a sequencing error may be responsible. The chain carries TRBV11-2 and TRBJ2-5; 10 positions agree with TRBD1. Germline V gene data show CDR1 as SGHAT and CDR2 as FQNNGV. The CDR3 is 15 residues long. CDR3 sequence reads: CASSLDGTGEETQYF. CDR3 DNA sequence: TGTGCCAGCAGCTTAGATGGGACAGGGGAAGAGACCCAGTATTTC.

This clonotype has just a few counts. The chain has TRBV18 and TRBJ2-1; TRBD2 agrees at 9 bases. This CDR3 is built from 16 residues. V shed 3 bases, J shed 5 bases, and the junction held 8 bases outside the gene matches. Germline CDR1 reads KGHSH; CDR2 reads LQKENI. Here the CDR3 reads CASSPPRAGGNNEQFF. In DNA, the CDR3 is TGTGCCAGCTCACCTCCTCGAGCGGGAGGTAACAATGAGCAGTTCTTC.

A note on this clonotype: Since the CDR3 does not end with the conserved phenylalanine or tryptophan, this likely comes from a read error. The DNA is left out, because the CDR3 cannot be placed on it with certainty; the CDR3 is given as TCRdb lists it. The chain links TRBV11-3 to TRBJ2-3; TRBD2, the table's D call, was not compared with the DNA. The CDR3 contains 13 residues when both ends are counted. CDR1 and CDR2 from the germline V gene are SGHNT and YENEEA. The CDR3 protein is CASSLRTTSREYV.

This clonotype was seen at least ten times. The gene calls are TRBV6-5 and TRBJ2-3; tentative D call: TRBD2 (6 bases). The CDR3 has 13 amino acids. V gave up 6 bases and J gave up 5 bases, with 12 bases separating them. CDR1 is MNHEY, CDR2 SVGAGI, per germline. CDR3: CASSMTRLDTQYF. The CDR3 DNA is TGTGCCAGCAGCATGACTAGGTTAGATACGCAGTATTTT.

The chain is built from TRBV6-5 and TRBJ2-5, with 8 bases that match TRBD2. There are 14 residues in the CDR3. Germline CDR1 reads MNHEY; CDR2 reads SVGAGI. Unmatched junction bases numbered 12, after V lost 5 bases and J lost 10 bases. The CDR3 DNA reads as TGTGCCAGCAGTGATAGCGGGACCACGGGGGACCAGTACTTC. It yields the protein CASSDSGTTGDQYF.

A remark on this clonotype: The junction departs from the called germline gene at one end, perhaps through a read error. The chain links TRBV11-2 to TRBJ2-5; TRBD2 matches 7 bases. Germline V CDR1 and CDR2: SGHAT, FQNNGV. The CDR3 covers 13 residues. The CDR3 coding sequence is TGTGCCAGCATCTCTGCGGGGGAAGAGACCCAGTACTTT. This encodes CASISAGEETQYF.

The chain joins TRBV6-5 to TRBJ1-2; 7 positions agree with TRBD1. Looked up from germline, CDR1 is MNHEY and CDR2 is SVGAGI. CDR3 length: 19 residues. Trimming at V came to 0 bases and at J to 8 bases, leaving 21 bases not matched to a gene. The CDR3 loop reads CASSYSYRLPGQSPYGYTF. The CDR3 DNA follows: TGTGCCAGCAGTTACTCATACCGCCTTCCGGGACAGAGTCCCTACGGCTACACCTTC.